The rows below give T cell receptor beta chains drawn from one sample of a study of blood T cells in healthy people across ages. TCRdb redid the calling of the 5' RACE reads with MiXCR, one entry per CDR3 protein. The top ten hold under 8% of the sample, which has about 1,500,000 distinct CDR3 sequences, roughly 40% seen once. Sequencing input: blood. These receptors all stem from a young woman in good health. Both conserved end residues are trimmed from each CDR3. Each record gives: J gene, V gene, CDR3 protein.

>TRBJ1-4|TRBV5-1
ASSLGTATNEKLF
>TRBJ2-1|TRBV30
AWSFGLPSEQF
>TRBJ2-7|TRBV12-5
ASGLALPGEQY
>TRBJ2-1|TRBV24-1
ATSAVGRDREF
>TRBJ2-6|TRBV20-1
SALLTSAGANVLT
>NA|TRBV21-1
ASSKGGGTYEQY
>TRBJ1-1|TRBV5-5
ASSLLSDRPLGTEAF
>TRBJ2-7|TRBV20-1
SAPLPGARSYEQY
>TRBJ2-3|TRBV6-1
ASSDPWRADTQY
>TRBJ1-2|TRBV20-1
SASPGVDYGYT
>TRBJ1-1|TRBV7-2
ASRLPGRRNTEAF
>TRBJ2-3|TRBV5-1
ASSSGTPGDTQY
>TRBJ2-7|TRBV10-3
AISGDAPYEQY
>TRBJ2-3|TRBV28
ASSFRDGYTDTQY
>TRBJ2-7|TRBV12-3/TRBV12-4
ASTTQGSGPYEQY
>TRBJ2-3|TRBV5-1
ASSTWSGGADTQY
>TRBJ2-3|TRBV6-5
ASSYSTGGDTQY
>TRBJ1-2|TRBV15
ATSRNRTGYGYT
>TRBJ2-5|TRBV5-1
ASSLQRPPQETQY